The clone carrying this TCR beta chain has only a few counts. What it binds is not known. Primers: 60 Vbeta forward and 13 Jbeta reverse. Produced via immunoSEQ multiplex PCR; TCRdb's table is partial and in-frame only. Here the sample spans about 200,000 clones, about an eighth being singletons. This entry is derived from a study of cytomegalovirus exposure and HLA in healthy donors. Regarding the study as a whole: Being productive about 87% or about 30% of the time was typical of most TCR beta V segments in an earlier analysis. A later analysis, which compared TCR beta chains of equal frequency, found the HLA-associated ones more clonally expanded. The authors later found most CMV-associated TCR beta chains appeared HLA-restricted. TCR association rates varied by HLA locus in a later analysis, with DRB1 highest and HLA-C lowest.

The CDR3 loop spans 14 amino acids. Trimming left V 7 bases short and J 6 bases short, with 16 bases between. Per the germline V gene, CDR1 is MGHDK and CDR2 is SYGVNS. The chain combines TRBV25-1 with TRBJ2-1; D remains ambiguous. This TCR was recovered from a man aged 50 to 59 in good health and CMV-seropositive. Material for sequencing was PBMCs. The CDR3 loop is CASTPGELLNEQFF. CDR3 nucleotides: TGTGCCAGCACCCCTGGAGAACTCCTCAATGAGCAGTTCTTC.